A selection of T cell receptor beta chains follows, all from one sample in a study of blood T cell repertoires in COVID-19. Libraries were prepared by immunoSEQ multiplex PCR; TCRdb keeps only in-frame clonotypes and omits some of them. The repertoire holds around 200,000 clones, with roughly 84% as singletons. Sequencing was carried out using peripheral blood. These receptors all come from a woman of 80 years or more with acute or convalescent COVID-19. CDR3s include the opening cysteine and the closing phenylalanine or tryptophan. Each record gives: V gene, D gene, clone size, J gene, CDR3 DNA, CDR3 protein. A D gene is named only where the DNA matches it firmly. Size tells how often a clone was seen (once, few, many) or the class of an expanded clone, and some rows leave it out.

TRBV27	.	.	TRBJ1-1	TGTGCCAGCAGTTTCGGGACTGAAGCTTTCTTT	CASSFGTEAFF
TRBV19	TRBD2	.	TRBJ2-3	TGTGCCAGTAGTCCCTCCACTAGCGCAGATACGCAGTATTTT	CASSPSTSADTQYF
TRBV11-2	.	.	TRBJ2-1	TGTGCCAGCAGCTTAGTAAAAATCTACAATGAGCAGTTCTTC	CASSLVKIYNEQFF
TRBV15	.	few	TRBJ1-1	TGTGCCACCAGCACCTTTCGACAGGCCCTTGAAGCTTTCTTT	CATSTFRQALEAFF
TRBV11-3	TRBD1	.	TRBJ2-1	TGTGCCAGCAGCTTAGGGGGGGACAGGGGGACTGAGCAGTTCTTC	CASSLGGDRGTEQFF
TRBV2	.	.	TRBJ2-5	TGTGCCAGCAGTGGAGACAGCCAAGAGACCCAGTACTTC	CASSGDSQETQYF
TRBV29-1	TRBD1	once	TRBJ2-3	TGCAGCGTTTTTGGACAGGCCCAGCTGGGAGATACGCAGTATTTT	CSVFGQAQLGDTQYF
TRBV7-8	TRBD1	.	TRBJ1-5	TGTGCCAGCAGCTTGGACAGGGCGAGTCAGCCCCAGCATTTT	CASSLDRASQPQHF
TRBV24-1	.	.	TRBJ1-5	TGTGCCACCAGTGATTTGCGCCCAGGGGGCAATCAGCCCCAGCATTTT	CATSDLRPGGNQPQHF
TRBV18	.	few	TRBJ2-5	TGTGCCAGCTCTCTCGGAGAGACCCAGTACTTC	CASSLGETQYF
TRBV7-2	.	.	TRBJ2-3	TGTGCCAGCAGCTTAATGGGCGATAGCACAGATACGCAGTATTTT	CASSLMGDSTDTQYF
TRBV28	.	.	TRBJ2-2	TGTGCCAGCAGTCTAGGGGGTGGAGGCGGGGAGCTGTTTTTT	CASSLGGGGGELFF
TRBV5-5	.	.	TRBJ1-5	TGTGCCAGCAGCTTAGGAGGGGAGGAACAGCCCCAGCATTTT	CASSLGGEEQPQHF
TRBV7-2	.	.	TRBJ1-5	TGTGCCAGCAGCTCGCTGGGAGGGAACGAGCCCCAGCATTTT	CASSSLGGNEPQHF
TRBV15	.	.	TRBJ2-3	TGTGCCACCAGCGACACAGGGGGAGGGGATACGCAGTATTTT	CATSDTGGGDTQYF
TRBV19	.	.	TRBJ2-3	TGTGCCAGTAGTATTTTACCGGGTGGGCTAGCTCCTGATAGATTT	CASSILPGGLAPDRF
TRBV7-9	.	.	TRBJ1-1	TGTGCCAGCAGCCCCGCCGTTACCATTCGGGGGGCTTTCTTT	CASSPAVTIRGAFF
TRBV30	.	.	TRBJ1-3	TGTGCCTGGCACCCTGACAGTACCCGATCTGGAAACACCATATATTTT	CAWHPDSTRSGNTIYF
TRBV28	.	.	TRBJ1-2	TGTGCCAGCAGTCCCGGGTCCACTAACTATGGCTACACCTTC	CASSPGSTNYGYTF
TRBV12-3/TRBV12-4	TRBD1	.	TRBJ2-3	TGTGCCAGCATGGACAGGGGCACAGATACGCAGTATTTT	CASMDRGTDTQYF
TRBV7-8	.	.	TRBJ1-1	TGTGCCAGCAGCTTGGAGGGTCAAGGTGAAGCTTTCTTT	CASSLEGQGEAFF
TRBV27	.	.	TRBJ1-1	TGTGCCAGCAGGGACAGTGGAAACACTGAAGCTTTCTTT	CASRDSGNTEAFF
TRBV28	.	.	TRBJ2-7	TGTGCCAGTCATCAACAGGGATCGGGTTTGAACGAGCAGTACTTC	CASHQQGSGLNEQYF
TRBV2	TRBD1	.	TRBJ1-2	TGTGCCAGTACTAACAGGGGGGCGAACTATGGCTACACCTTC	CASTNRGANYGYTF
TRBV2	TRBD1	.	TRBJ1-2	TGTGCCAGCAGCGCAGGACAGGGTAGTGGCTACACCTTC	CASSAGQGSGYTF
TRBV28	TRBD1	.	TRBJ2-7	TGTGCCAGCAGTTTTGAAACAGGGGGCTACGAGCAGTACTTC	CASSFETGGYEQYF
TRBV6-6	TRBD2	few	TRBJ2-1	TGTGCCAGCAGCCGCGGACTAGCGGGAGCGGTTGAGCAGTTCTTC	CASSRGLAGAVEQFF
TRBV5-1	TRBD1	few	TRBJ2-2	TGCGCCAGCAGCTTAGGGACAGCAGGGACCGGGGAGCTGTTTTTT	CASSLGTAGTGELFF
TRBV5-1	TRBD1	.	TRBJ2-7	TGCGCCAGCAGCTTGCGCCCTTCGGGACAGGGGGCCATCCCCTACGAGCAGTACTTC	CASSLRPSGQGAIPYEQYF
TRBV10-3	.	.	TRBJ1-5	TGTGCCATCAGTGAGTCGACAGGACTCAATCAGCCCCAGCATTTT	CAISESTGLNQPQHF
TRBV30	.	.	TRBJ2-2	TGTGCCTGGAGTCTCAGGGCCACCGGGGAGCTGTTTTTT	CAWSLRATGELFF
TRBV27	.	.	TRBJ1-1	TGTGCCAGCAGGCAAAGGGAGACGGGGAACACTGAAGCTTTCTTT	CASRQRETGNTEAFF
TRBV6-6	TRBD2	few	TRBJ2-1	TGTGCCAGCAGTTTCTCAATGACTAGCGGGAATGAGCAGTTCTTC	CASSFSMTSGNEQFF
TRBV10-3	TRBD2	.	TRBJ2-3	TGTGCCAACAGGACTAGCGGGAGTGACGTAGATACGCAGTATTTT	CANRTSGSDVDTQYF
TRBV4-1	.	few	TRBJ2-5	TGCGCCAGCAGCCAAGAGGGGACTCGCTGGGAGACCCAGTACTTC	CASSQEGTRWETQYF
TRBV5-1	.	.	TRBJ2-7	TGCGCCAGCAGCTTGGACGGGAACGAGCAGTACTTC	CASSLDGNEQYF
TRBV5-1	.	.	TRBJ2-1	TGCGCCAGCACTCAGGGGGGCTCCTACAATGAGCAGTTCTTC	CASTQGGSYNEQFF